The entry that follows covers one TCR beta chain sequence. The antigen is unknown. Treatment specified: approximately 9-day PBMC culture with coronavirus spike peptide pools or control peptides (ViraFEST assay). With V trimmed by 4 bases and J by 4 bases, 1 base remained unmatched. The CDR3 totals 13 residues. Germline V gene sequence: CDR1 KGHSH, CDR2 LQKENI. This specimen comes from a study of vaccination and CD4 T cells after COVID-19. On the study more broadly: Stimulation of cells relied on overlapping spike peptides derived from SARS-CoV-2, HCoV-NL63, HCoV-OC43 and HCoV-229E.

The Oncomine TCR Beta short-read assay generated sequence data from the DNA of cultured CD4+ T cells. TCRdb re-called the PCR reads with MiXCR, one entry per CDR3 protein. Of 24,000 or so distinct CDR3 sequences in the sample, roughly 58% were seen once. The sequencing sample was made of CD4+ T cells from blood, cultured in vitro. This chain joins TRBV18 and TRBJ1-1, with 9 positions matching TRBD1. The clonotype was recovered from a human donor who had recovered from COVID-19. CDR3 region: CASSQGQGTEAFF. In DNA, the CDR3 is TGTGCCAGCTCACAGGGACAGGGCACTGAAGCTTTCTTT.